This TCR beta chain derives from a study of blood T cell repertoires in COVID-19. Overall study context: Each recovered donor of Cohort 3 presented with two negative PCRs, clearance, or symptom resolution.

Data came from immunoSEQ multiplex PCR; TCRdb stores just in-frame clones and leaves some out. The sample shows some 300,000 clones, around nine tenths of them seen only once. V lost 4 bases to trimming and J lost 0 bases; unmatched junction nucleotides: 13. CDR3 length: 19 residues. The germline gives CDR1 MDHEN, CDR2 SYDVKM. This chain uses TRBV28 with TRBJ2-1, with TRBD2 matching over 9 bases. The sequenced sample consisted of PBMCs or T cells enriched from blood (not recorded which). This TCR was sampled from a woman in her sixties in a cohort exposed to, infected with or recovered from COVID-19 (not recorded which). The CDR3, as DNA: TGTGCCAGCAGTTCACGGATCCGGGCGGGAGGGAGCTCCTACAATGAGCAGTTCTTC. Its translation: CASSSRIRAGGSSYNEQFF.